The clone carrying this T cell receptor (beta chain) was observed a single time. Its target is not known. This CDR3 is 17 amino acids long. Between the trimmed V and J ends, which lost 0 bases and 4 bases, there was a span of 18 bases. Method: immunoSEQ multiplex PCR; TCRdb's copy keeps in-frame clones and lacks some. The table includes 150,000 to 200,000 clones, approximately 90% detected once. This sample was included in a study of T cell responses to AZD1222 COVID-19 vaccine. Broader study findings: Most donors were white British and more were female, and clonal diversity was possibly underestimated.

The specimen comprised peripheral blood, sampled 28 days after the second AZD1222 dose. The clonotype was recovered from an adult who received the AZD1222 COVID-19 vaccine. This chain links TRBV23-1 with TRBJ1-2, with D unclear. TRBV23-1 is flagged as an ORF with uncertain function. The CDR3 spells CASSQSGRRWTIYGYTF. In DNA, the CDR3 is TGCGCCAGCAGTCAATCCGGCAGAAGGTGGACGATCTATGGCTACACCTTC.